These T cell receptor beta chains were read from a single sample in a study of technical replicates of blood from a handful of donors. Sequencing used immunoSEQ multiplex PCR; TCRdb keeps in-frame clones, though not all of them. The top ten hold just over 0.3% of the sample, which has some 75,000 clones, just over 95% seen once. The sample consisted of T cells isolated from PBMCs. All receptors come from a human donor in good health. CDR3s include the opening cysteine and the closing phenylalanine or tryptophan. The order of the fields is clone size, D gene, J gene, V gene, CDR3 DNA, CDR3 protein. A D gene is named only where the DNA matches it firmly. A row's size may be missing; if present it is once, few, many or a size class.

clone_size: -
d_call: -
j_call: TRBJ2-2
v_call: TRBV29-1
cdr3_nt: TGCAGCGGATTGAGGTCCGGGGAGCTGTTTTTT
cdr3_aa: CSGLRSGELFF

clone_size: -
d_call: -
j_call: TRBJ2-7
v_call: TRBV1
cdr3_nt: TGCACCAGCAGCCCGCAATACTCCGGGACAGGGAAGGAGCAGTACTTC
cdr3_aa: CTSSPQYSGTGKEQYF

clone_size: -
d_call: -
j_call: TRBJ2-1
v_call: TRBV28
cdr3_nt: TGTGCCAGCAGTCCCGTCGACAGCCTCTACAATGAGCAGTTCTTC
cdr3_aa: CASSPVDSLYNEQFF

clone_size: once
d_call: TRBD1
j_call: TRBJ2-7
v_call: TRBV15
cdr3_nt: TGTGCCACCAGTAGGGACAGGGGTTACGAGCAGTACTTC
cdr3_aa: CATSRDRGYEQYF

clone_size: -
d_call: -
j_call: TRBJ1-5
v_call: TRBV19
cdr3_nt: TGTGCCAGCGAACGGGGGGAAGTTGGACAGCCCCAGCATTTT
cdr3_aa: CASERGEVGQPQHF

clone_size: -
d_call: -
j_call: TRBJ1-5
v_call: TRBV6-1
cdr3_nt: TGTGCCAGCAGTGAAACCGTGGCTACGGGGCCCCAGCATTTT
cdr3_aa: CASSETVATGPQHF

clone_size: -
d_call: -
j_call: TRBJ2-6
v_call: TRBV7-9
cdr3_nt: TGTGCCAGCAGCTTAGGAGGAGTTGGGGCCAACGTCCTGACTTTC
cdr3_aa: CASSLGGVGANVLTF

clone_size: -
d_call: -
j_call: TRBJ1-1
v_call: TRBV10-3
cdr3_nt: TGTGCCATCAGTGTGGGGGGTCGGAACACTGAAGCTTTCTTT
cdr3_aa: CAISVGGRNTEAFF

clone_size: -
d_call: -
j_call: TRBJ2-4
v_call: TRBV10-1
cdr3_nt: TGCGCCAGCAGTGACGGGTCTTCCAGTGCGGACATTCAGTACTTC
cdr3_aa: CASSDGSSSADIQYF

clone_size: few
d_call: TRBD1
j_call: TRBJ2-7
v_call: TRBV7-8
cdr3_nt: TGTGCCAGCAGTCCGGACAGGGGGTACGAGCAGTACTTC
cdr3_aa: CASSPDRGYEQYF

clone_size: -
d_call: TRBD2
j_call: TRBJ2-1
v_call: TRBV11-2
cdr3_nt: TGTGCCAGCAGCCCGCGGGTTAAAGCGGGGTCCTCCTACAATGAGCAGTTCTTC
cdr3_aa: CASSPRVKAGSSYNEQFF

clone_size: -
d_call: TRBD2
j_call: TRBJ2-1
v_call: TRBV13
cdr3_nt: TGTGCCAGCAGCTTAGAAGTAGCGGGGCTCGGGGAGCAGTTCTTC
cdr3_aa: CASSLEVAGLGEQFF